This TCR beta chain comes out of a study of Graves' ophthalmopathy and Graves' hyperthyroidism. Ten or more counts support this clonotype. Beta-chain TCR CDR3 regions were amplified from RNA transcripts. RT-PCR in the first round used HTBI primers; a second-round multiplex PCR followed. TCRdb reprocessed the multiplex PCR reads with MiXCR, giving one entry per CDR3 protein. This repertoire shows about 620,000 distinct CDR3 sequences, about 20% found once; its top ten account for more than 5.5%. Sequencing input: peripheral blood. The TCR comes from a woman aged 18-29 years with stable Graves' hyperthyroidism. Some clones in this sample may be carry-over from other donors' samples.

The CDR3 loop reads CASRGRGLARTGELFF. The CDR3 DNA follows: TGTGCCAGCAGGGGCAGGGGGCTTGCGCGTACCGGGGAGCTGTTTTTT. V is TRBV2 and J is TRBJ2-2; 8 nucleotides agree with TRBD1. The V and J ends lost 6 bases and 5 bases, in that order; junction bases with no gene match: 11. The V gene's germline CDR1 is SNHLY and CDR2 FYNNEI. The CDR3 is 16 amino acids.